What follows is one T cell receptor (beta chain) and its context. This record belongs to a study of T cells in Graves' hyperthyroidism and ophthalmopathy. At the level of the study: Once the initial diagnosis was made, peripheral blood was obtained before any treatment.

It was RNA transcripts that yielded the amplified TCR beta CDR3 regions. First-round RT-PCR with HTBI primers amplified the TCR CDR3 region. TCRdb re-called the multiplex PCR reads with MiXCR, one entry per CDR3 protein. The profile shows some 580,000 distinct CDR3 sequences, about a sixth of them singletons. The length of the CDR3 is 16 residues. The V gene's germline CDR1 is LGHNT and CDR2 FRNRAP. Trimming left V 4 bases short and J 3 bases short, with 17 bases between. This sequence joins TRBV12-5 and TRBJ2-3; perhaps TRBD2 as D (7 bases). What was sequenced was blood. The sequence was collected from a woman aged 40 to 50 with Graves' ophthalmopathy. CDR3 in amino acids: CASGYKLGGRTDTQYF. In nucleotides, the CDR3 is TGTGCTAGTGGTTATAAATTGGGGGGGCGAACAGATACGCAGTATTTT.